A selection of T cell receptor beta chains follows, all from one sample in a study of preoperative IRX-2 immunotherapy in early breast cancer. Method: immunoSEQ multiplex PCR; TCRdb's copy keeps in-frame clones and lacks some. Of tens of thousands of clones in the sample, more than 65% were seen once. This sample comprised lymph node tissue, obtained before IRX-2 immunotherapy. The receptors stem from a human donor with breast cancer. The CDR3 runs from the conserved cysteine through the conserved F or W. The D gene is left open where the match is weak. Where a row states a size, it is once, few, many or the class of an expanded clone; other rows omit it.

v_gene	d_gene	abundance	j_gene	CDR3aa	CDR3nt
TRBV7-5	NA	NA	TRBJ2-3	CASSPGQGTDTQYF	TGTGCCAGCAGCCCTGGACAGGGGACAGATACGCAGTATTTT
TRBV19	NA	NA	TRBJ1-1	CASNNRVITEAFF	TGTGCCAGTAACAACAGGGTAATAACTGAAGCTTTCTTT
TRBV11-3	TRBD1	few	TRBJ1-4	CASSSQGATNEKLFF	TGTGCCAGCAGCTCTCAGGGGGCAACTAATGAAAAACTGTTTTTT
TRBV6-8	TRBD1	NA	TRBJ2-3	CASSRTGADTQYF	TGTGCCAGCAGTAGGACAGGGGCAGATACGCAGTATTTT
TRBV25-1	NA	NA	TRBJ2-5	CASSDPTAGRETQYF	TGTGCCAGCAGTGACCCCACGGCGGGGAGGGAGACCCAGTACTTC
TRBV2	NA	NA	TRBJ1-1	CASISRAWGTEAFF	TGTGCCAGCATTTCCCGGGCGTGGGGCACTGAAGCTTTCTTT
TRBV6-8	TRBD1	NA	TRBJ1-4	CASSTGQGVRGEKLFF	TGTGCCAGCAGTACGGGACAGGGGGTGAGGGGTGAAAAACTGTTTTTT
TRBV6-8	NA	few	TRBJ1-1	CASRLGVNTEAFF	TGTGCCAGCAGGCTCGGGGTGAACACTGAAGCTTTCTTT
TRBV19	TRBD1	NA	TRBJ1-5	CASSTGIGQAFYSNQPQHF	TGTGCCAGTAGTACAGGGATCGGACAGGCCTTTTATAGCAATCAGCCCCAGCATTTT
TRBV28	NA	few	TRBJ1-6	CASSWGGQPLHF	TGTGCCAGCAGTTGGGGCGGACAGCCCCTCCACTTT
TRBV28	NA	NA	TRBJ1-1	CASRGGISTEAFF	TGTGCCAGCAGGGGGGGGATAAGCACTGAAGCTTTCTTT
TRBV19	NA	NA	TRBJ1-2	CASSAEDYGYTF	TGTGCCAGTAGTGCGGAGGATTATGGCTACACCTTC
TRBV11-3	NA	few	TRBJ2-2	CASSFQGRGAGELFF	TGTGCCAGCAGCTTCCAGGGTAGAGGAGCCGGGGAGCTGTTTTTT
TRBV28	TRBD2	NA	TRBJ2-1	CASSLPRRLAAYNEQFF	TGTGCCAGCAGTTTACCCCGCCGACTAGCGGCGTACAATGAGCAGTTCTTC
TRBV7-6	TRBD1	once	TRBJ1-2	CASSLVGQGTYGYTF	TGTGCCAGCAGCTTGGTGGGACAGGGGACCTATGGTTACACCTTC
TRBV19	NA	NA	TRBJ1-2	CASSTDRGYTF	TGTGCCAGTAGTACCGACCGGGGCTACACCTTC
TRBV28	NA	NA	TRBJ1-1	CASTKQGGAAEAFF	TGTGCCAGCACTAAGCAGGGAGGAGCAGCTGAAGCTTTCTTT
TRBV6-8	TRBD2	once	TRBJ2-1	CASRYSGSLVGEQFF	TGTGCCAGCAGATATAGCGGGTCTCTGGTAGGTGAGCAGTTCTTC
TRBV6-8	NA	NA	TRBJ2-3	CASSNRRVSTDTQYF	TGTGCCAGCAGTAACCGAAGGGTCAGCACAGATACGCAGTATTTT
TRBV6-8	NA	few	TRBJ2-3	CASSYSFTDTQYF	TGTGCCAGCAGTTACTCTTTCACAGATACGCAGTATTTT
TRBV30	NA	NA	TRBJ2-7	CAWRAGPYEQYF	TGTGCCTGGAGGGCAGGGCCCTACGAGCAGTACTTC
TRBV11-3	NA	NA	TRBJ2-1	CASSRNIRESSYNEQFF	TGTGCCAGCAGCCGAAACATCAGAGAAAGCTCCTACAATGAGCAGTTCTTC
TRBV2	TRBD2	NA	TRBJ2-1	CASRKTSGETYNEQFF	TGTGCCAGCAGAAAAACTAGCGGGGAGACCTACAATGAGCAGTTCTTC
TRBV19	NA	NA	TRBJ1-5	CASSIVRGWQQPQHF	TGTGCCAGTAGTATAGTTCGGGGTTGGCAGCAGCCCCAGCATTTT
TRBV11-3	TRBD2	NA	TRBJ2-5	CASSQGLTSGGKETQYF	TGTGCCAGCAGCCAAGGCTTGACTAGCGGGGGTAAAGAGACCCAGTACTTC
TRBV11-3	NA	NA	TRBJ1-3	CASSQFSAESSGNTIYF	TGTGCCAGCAGCCAGTTCTCAGCGGAGAGCTCTGGAAACACCATATATTTT
TRBV15	NA	few	TRBJ2-7	CATSRYIQGVGGSYEQYF	TGTGCCACCAGCAGATACATTCAAGGGGTCGGGGGCTCCTACGAGCAGTACTTC
TRBV5-1	NA	NA	TRBJ1-2	CASSTLRDGHYGYTF	TGCGCCAGCAGCACTCTCCGGGACGGGCACTATGGCTACACCTTC
TRBV29-1	TRBD1	NA	TRBJ1-1	CSVAGGAANTEAFF	TGCAGCGTTGCAGGGGGCGCAGCCAACACTGAAGCTTTCTTT
TRBV28	NA	NA	TRBJ2-7	CASRDPRDGEQYF	TGTGCCAGCAGGGACCCCCGTGACGGGGAGCAGTACTTC
TRBV29-1	TRBD1	NA	TRBJ2-7	CSVEGYRGRGEQYF	TGCAGCGTTGAAGGATACAGGGGGCGCGGAGAGCAGTACTTC
TRBV11-3	TRBD2	few	TRBJ2-7	CASSLSGGPTYEQYF	TGTGCCAGCAGTCTTAGCGGGGGGCCGACCTACGAGCAGTACTTC
TRBV10-1	TRBD2	NA	TRBJ2-1	CASSELPSGVVEQFF	TGCGCCAGCAGTGAGTTGCCTAGCGGGGTCGTCGAGCAGTTCTTC
TRBV27	TRBD1	NA	TRBJ1-4	CASSFITGTGGANEKLFF	TGTGCCAGCAGTTTTATCACCGGGACAGGGGGAGCTAATGAAAAACTGTTTTTT
TRBV7-5	NA	NA	TRBJ1-4	CASSHSLENEKLFF	TGTGCCAGCAGCCACTCGCTCGAGAATGAAAAACTGTTTTTT
TRBV5-1	NA	NA	TRBJ2-1	CASSLGTANNEQFF	TGCGCCAGCAGCTTGGGGACAGCTAACAATGAGCAGTTCTTC
TRBV6-8	TRBD1	NA	TRBJ2-7	CASRKGTGDYEQYF	TGTGCCAGCAGAAAGGGCACAGGGGACTACGAGCAGTACTTC